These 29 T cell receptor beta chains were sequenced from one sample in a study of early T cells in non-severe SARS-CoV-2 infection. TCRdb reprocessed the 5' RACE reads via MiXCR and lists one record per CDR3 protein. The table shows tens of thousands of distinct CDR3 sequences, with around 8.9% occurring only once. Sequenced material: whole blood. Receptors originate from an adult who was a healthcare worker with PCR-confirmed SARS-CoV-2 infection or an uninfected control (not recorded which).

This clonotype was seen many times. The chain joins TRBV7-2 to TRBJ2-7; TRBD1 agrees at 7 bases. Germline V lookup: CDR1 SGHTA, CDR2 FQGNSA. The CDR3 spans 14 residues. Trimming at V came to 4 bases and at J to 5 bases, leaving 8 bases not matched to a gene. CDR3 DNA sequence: TGTGCCAGCAGCTCTTTACAGGGGCCCCACGAGCAGTACTTC. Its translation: CASSSLQGPHEQYF.

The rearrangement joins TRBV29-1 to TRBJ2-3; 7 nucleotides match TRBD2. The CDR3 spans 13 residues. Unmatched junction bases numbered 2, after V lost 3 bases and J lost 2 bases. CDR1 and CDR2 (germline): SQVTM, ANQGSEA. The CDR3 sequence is CSVEGGTTDTQYF. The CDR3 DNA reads TGCAGCGTTGAGGGGGGGACCACAGATACGCAGTATTTT.

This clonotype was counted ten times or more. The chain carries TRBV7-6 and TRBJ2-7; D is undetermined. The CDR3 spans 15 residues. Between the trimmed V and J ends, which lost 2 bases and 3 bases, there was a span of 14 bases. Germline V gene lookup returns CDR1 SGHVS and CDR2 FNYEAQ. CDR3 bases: TGTGCCAGCAGCTTAAGGCCACAGAGCAACTACGAGCAGTACTTC. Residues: CASSLRPQSNYEQYF.

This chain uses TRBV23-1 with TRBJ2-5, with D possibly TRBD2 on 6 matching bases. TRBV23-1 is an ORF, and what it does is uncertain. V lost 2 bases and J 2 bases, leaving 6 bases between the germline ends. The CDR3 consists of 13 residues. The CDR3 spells CASSQGGQETQYF. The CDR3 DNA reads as TGCGCCAGCAGTCAAGGGGGGCAAGAGACCCAGTACTTC.

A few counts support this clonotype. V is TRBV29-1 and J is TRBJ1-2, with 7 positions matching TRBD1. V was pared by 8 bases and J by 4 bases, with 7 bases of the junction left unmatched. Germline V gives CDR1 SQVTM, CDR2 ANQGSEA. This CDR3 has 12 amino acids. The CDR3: CSTRQGTYGYTF. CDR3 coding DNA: TGCAGCACCCGACAGGGAACCTATGGCTACACCTTC.

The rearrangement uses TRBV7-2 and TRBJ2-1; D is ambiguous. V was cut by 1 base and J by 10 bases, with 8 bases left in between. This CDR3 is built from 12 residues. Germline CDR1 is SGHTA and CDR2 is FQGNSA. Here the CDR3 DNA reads TGTGCCAGCAGCTTAGGGCTCGTCGAGCAGTTCTTC. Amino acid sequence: CASSLGLVEQFF.

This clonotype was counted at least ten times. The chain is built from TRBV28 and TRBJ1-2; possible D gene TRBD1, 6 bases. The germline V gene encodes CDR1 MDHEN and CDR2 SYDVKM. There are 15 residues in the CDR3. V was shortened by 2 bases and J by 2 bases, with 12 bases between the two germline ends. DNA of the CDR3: TGTGCCAGCAGTTTAATCGACAGGAAGAACTATGGCTACACCTTC. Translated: CASSLIDRKNYGYTF.

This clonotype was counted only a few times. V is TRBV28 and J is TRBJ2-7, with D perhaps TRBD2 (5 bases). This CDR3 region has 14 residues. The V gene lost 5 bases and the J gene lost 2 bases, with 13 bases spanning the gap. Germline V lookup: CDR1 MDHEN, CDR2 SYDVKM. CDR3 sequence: CASSPGIRPYEQYF. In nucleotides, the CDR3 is TGTGCCAGCAGTCCCGGGATAAGACCCTACGAGCAGTACTTC. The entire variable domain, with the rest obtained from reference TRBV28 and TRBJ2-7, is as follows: DVKVTQSSRYLVKRTGEKVFLECVQDMDHENMFWYRQDPGLGLRLIYFSYDVKMKEKGDIPEGYSVSREKKERFSLILESASTNQTSMYLCASSPGIRPYEQYFGPGTRLTVT.

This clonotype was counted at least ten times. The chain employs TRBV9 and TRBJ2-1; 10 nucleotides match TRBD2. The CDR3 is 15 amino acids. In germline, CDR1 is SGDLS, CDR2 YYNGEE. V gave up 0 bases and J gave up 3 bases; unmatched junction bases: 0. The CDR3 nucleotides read TGTGCCAGCAGCGTAGGACTAGCGGGCTACAATGAGCAGTTCTTC. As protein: CASSVGLAGYNEQFF.

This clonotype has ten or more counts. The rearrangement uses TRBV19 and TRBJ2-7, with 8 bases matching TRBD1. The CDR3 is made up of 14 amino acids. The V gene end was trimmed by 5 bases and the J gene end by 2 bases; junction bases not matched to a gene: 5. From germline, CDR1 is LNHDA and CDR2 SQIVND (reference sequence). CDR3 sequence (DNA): TGTGCCAGTAGTCCTGGGACAGGACCCTACGAGCAGTACTTC. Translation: CASSPGTGPYEQYF.

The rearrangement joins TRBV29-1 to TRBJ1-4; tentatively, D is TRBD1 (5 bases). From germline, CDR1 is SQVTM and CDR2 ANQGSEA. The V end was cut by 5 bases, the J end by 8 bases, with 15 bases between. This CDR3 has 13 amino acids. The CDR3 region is CSVKTAAPEKLFF. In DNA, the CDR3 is TGCAGCGTTAAGACAGCGGCGCCAGAAAAACTGTTTTTT.

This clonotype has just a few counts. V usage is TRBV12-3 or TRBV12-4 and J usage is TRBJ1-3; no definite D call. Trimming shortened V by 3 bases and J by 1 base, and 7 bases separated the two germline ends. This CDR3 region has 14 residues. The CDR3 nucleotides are TGTGCCAGCAGTTTCTCTCTTTCTGGAAACACCATATATTTT. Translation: CASSFSLSGNTIYF.

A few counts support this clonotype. The CDR3 bases are TGTGCCAGCAGGGGCAATAGCCCCTACGAGCAGTACTTC. As protein: CASRGNSPYEQYF. The gene calls are TRBV28 and TRBJ2-7; no clear D. The V gene's germline CDR1 is MDHEN and CDR2 SYDVKM. The CDR3 is 13 amino acids. Trimming took off 6 bases at V and 2 bases at J, with 11 bases between the two ends.

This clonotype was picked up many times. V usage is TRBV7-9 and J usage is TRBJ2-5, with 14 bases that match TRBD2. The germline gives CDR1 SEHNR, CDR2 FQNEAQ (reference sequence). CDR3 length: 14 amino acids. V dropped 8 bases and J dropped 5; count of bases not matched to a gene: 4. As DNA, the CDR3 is TGTGCCAGCCGACGGACTAGCGGGAGGGAGACCCAGTACTTC. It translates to CASRRTSGRETQYF.

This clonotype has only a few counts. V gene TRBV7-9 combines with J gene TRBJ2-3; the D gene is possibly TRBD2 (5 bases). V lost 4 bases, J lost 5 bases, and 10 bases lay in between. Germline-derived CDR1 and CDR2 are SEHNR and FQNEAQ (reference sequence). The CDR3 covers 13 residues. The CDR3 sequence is CASSWGGRDTQYF. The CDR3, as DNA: TGTGCCAGCAGCTGGGGTGGGAGAGATACGCAGTATTTT.

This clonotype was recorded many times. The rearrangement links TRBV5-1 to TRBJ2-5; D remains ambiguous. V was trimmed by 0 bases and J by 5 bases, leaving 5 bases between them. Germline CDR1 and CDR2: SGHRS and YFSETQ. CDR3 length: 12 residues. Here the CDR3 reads CASSLAGETQYF. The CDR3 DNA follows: TGCGCCAGCAGCTTGGCTGGGGAGACCCAGTACTTC.

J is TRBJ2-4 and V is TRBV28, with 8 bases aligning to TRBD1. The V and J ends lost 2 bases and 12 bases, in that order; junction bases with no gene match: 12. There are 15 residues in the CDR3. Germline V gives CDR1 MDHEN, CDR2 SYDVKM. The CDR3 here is CASSLERGRGLGQYF. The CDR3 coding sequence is TGTGCCAGCAGTTTAGAGCGCGGCAGGGGGCTCGGTCAGTACTTC.

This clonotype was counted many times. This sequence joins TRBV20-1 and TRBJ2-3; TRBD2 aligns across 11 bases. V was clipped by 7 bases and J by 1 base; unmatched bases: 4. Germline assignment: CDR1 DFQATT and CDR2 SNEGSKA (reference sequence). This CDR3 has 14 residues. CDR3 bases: TGCAGTGAAGCGGGACTAGCGGGCACAGATACGCAGTATTTT. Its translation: CSEAGLAGTDTQYF.

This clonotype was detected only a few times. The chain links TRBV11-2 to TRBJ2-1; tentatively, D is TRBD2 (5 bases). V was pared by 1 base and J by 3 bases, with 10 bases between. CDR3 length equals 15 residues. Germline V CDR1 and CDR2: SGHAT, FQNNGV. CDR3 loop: CASSLAGTSYNEQFF. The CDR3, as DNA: TGTGCCAGCAGCTTAGCGGGCACTAGCTACAATGAGCAGTTCTTC.

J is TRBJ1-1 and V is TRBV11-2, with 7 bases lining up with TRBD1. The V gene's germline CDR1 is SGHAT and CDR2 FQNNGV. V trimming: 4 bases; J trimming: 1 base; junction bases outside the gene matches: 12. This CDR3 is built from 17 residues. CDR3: CASSSHATGTTNTEAFF. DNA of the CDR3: TGTGCCAGCAGCTCCCACGCGACAGGGACAACGAACACTGAAGCTTTCTTT.

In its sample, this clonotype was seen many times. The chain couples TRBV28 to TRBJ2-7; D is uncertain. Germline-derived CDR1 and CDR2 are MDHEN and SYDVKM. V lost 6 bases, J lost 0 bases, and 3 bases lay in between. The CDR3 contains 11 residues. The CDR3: CASSSSYEQYF. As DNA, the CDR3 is TGTGCCAGCAGCTCCTCCTACGAGCAGTACTTC.

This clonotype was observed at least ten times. CDR3 sequence reads: CASSLQPWASGSDEQFF. The CDR3, as DNA: TGTGCCAGCAGTTTACAGCCCTGGGCTAGCGGGAGCGATGAGCAGTTCTTC. V is TRBV27 and J is TRBJ2-1; 10 nucleotides match TRBD2. The germline CDR1 and CDR2 sequences are MNHEY and SMNVEV (reference sequence). The CDR3 totals 17 residues. Trimming removed 2 bases from V and 8 bases from J; junction bases left unmatched: 12.

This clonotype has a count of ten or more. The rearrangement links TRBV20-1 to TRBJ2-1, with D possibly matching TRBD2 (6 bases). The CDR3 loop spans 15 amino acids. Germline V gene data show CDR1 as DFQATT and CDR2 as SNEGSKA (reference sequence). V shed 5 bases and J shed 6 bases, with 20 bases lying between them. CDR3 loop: CSAPSVGTLFNEQFF. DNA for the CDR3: TGCAGTGCTCCCTCGGTCGGGACTCTATTCAATGAGCAGTTCTTC.

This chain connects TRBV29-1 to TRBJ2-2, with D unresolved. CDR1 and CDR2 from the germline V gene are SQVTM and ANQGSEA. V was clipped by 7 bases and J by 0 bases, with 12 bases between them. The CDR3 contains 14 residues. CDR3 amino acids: CSGRPNTNTGELFF. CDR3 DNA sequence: TGCAGCGGACGGCCTAATACGAACACCGGGGAGCTGTTTTTT.

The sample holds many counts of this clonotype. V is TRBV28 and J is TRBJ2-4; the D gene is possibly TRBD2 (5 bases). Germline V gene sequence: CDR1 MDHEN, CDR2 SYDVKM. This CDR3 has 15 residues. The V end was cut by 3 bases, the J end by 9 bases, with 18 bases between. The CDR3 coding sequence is TGTGCCAGCAGTTTGGACTCTCCTCCAAAGAGCATTCAGTACTTC. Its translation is CASSLDSPPKSIQYF.

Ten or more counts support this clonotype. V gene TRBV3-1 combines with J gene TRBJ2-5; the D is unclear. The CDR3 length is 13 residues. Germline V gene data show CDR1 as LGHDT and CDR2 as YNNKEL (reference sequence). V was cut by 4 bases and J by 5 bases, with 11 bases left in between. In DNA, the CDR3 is TGTGCCAGCAGCCGAACCATAAGTGAGACCCAGTACTTC. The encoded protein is CASSRTISETQYF.

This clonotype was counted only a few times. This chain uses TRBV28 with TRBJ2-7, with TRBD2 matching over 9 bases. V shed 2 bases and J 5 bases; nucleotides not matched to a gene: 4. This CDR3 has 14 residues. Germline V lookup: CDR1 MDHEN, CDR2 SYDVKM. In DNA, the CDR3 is TGTGCCAGCAGTTTAGCGGGAGGGCCGCACGAGCAGTACTTC. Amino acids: CASSLAGGPHEQYF.

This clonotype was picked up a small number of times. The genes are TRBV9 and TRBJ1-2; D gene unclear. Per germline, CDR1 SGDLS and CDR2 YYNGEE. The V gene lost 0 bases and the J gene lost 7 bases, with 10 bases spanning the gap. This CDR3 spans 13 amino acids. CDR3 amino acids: CASSVDAYGGYTF. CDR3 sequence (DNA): TGTGCCAGCAGCGTAGATGCTTATGGTGGCTACACCTTC.

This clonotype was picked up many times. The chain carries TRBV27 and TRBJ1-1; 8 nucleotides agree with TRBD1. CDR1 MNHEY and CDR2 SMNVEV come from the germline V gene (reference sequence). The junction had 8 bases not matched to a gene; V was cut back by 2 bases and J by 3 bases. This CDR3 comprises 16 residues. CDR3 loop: CASSLLGQGFDTEAFF. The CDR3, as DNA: TGTGCCAGCAGTTTACTAGGACAGGGTTTTGACACTGAAGCTTTCTTT.